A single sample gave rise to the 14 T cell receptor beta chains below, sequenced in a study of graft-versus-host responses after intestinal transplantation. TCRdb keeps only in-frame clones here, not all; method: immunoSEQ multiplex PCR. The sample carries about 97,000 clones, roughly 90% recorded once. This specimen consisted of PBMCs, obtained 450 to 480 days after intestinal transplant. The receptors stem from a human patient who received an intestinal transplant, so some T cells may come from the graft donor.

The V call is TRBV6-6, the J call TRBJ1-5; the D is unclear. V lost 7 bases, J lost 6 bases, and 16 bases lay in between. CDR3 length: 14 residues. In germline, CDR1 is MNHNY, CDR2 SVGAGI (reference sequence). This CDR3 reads CASTLTPGSQPQHF. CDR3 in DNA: TGTGCCAGCACCCTTACCCCGGGAAGTCAGCCCCAGCATTTT.

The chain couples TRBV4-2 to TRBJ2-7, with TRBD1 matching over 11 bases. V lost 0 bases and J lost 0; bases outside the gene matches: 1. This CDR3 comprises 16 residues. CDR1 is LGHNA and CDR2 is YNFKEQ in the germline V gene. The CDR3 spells CASSQDGTGGSYEQYF. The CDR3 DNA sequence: TGTGCCAGCAGCCAAGATGGGACAGGGGGCTCCTACGAGCAGTACTTC.

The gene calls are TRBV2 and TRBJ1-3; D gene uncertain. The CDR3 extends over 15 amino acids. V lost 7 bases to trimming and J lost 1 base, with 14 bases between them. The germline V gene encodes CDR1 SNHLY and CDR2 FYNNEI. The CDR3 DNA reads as TGTGCCAGCACTGGCTCGATGGTTTCTGGAAACACCATATATTTT. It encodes CASTGSMVSGNTIYF.

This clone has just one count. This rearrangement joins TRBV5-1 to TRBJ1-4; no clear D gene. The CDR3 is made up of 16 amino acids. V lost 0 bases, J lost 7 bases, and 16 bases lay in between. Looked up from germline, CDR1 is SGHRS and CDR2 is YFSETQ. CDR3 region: CASSLAMGPKGEKLFF. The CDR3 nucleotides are TGCGCCAGCAGCTTGGCCATGGGCCCAAAGGGTGAAAAACTGTTTTTT.

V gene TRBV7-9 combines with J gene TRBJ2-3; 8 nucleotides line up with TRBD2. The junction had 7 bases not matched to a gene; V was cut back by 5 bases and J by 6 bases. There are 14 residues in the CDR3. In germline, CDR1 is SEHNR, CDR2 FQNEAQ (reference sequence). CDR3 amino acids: CASSQGLASDTQYF. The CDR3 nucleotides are TGTGCCAGCAGCCAAGGACTAGCATCTGATACGCAGTATTTT.

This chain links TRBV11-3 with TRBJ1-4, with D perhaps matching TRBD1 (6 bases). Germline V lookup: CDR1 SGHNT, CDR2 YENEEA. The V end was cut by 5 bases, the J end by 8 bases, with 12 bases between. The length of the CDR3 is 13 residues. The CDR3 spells CASSRGRDEKLFF. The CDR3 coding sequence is TGTGCCAGCAGCCGGGGGCGGGACGAAAAACTGTTTTTT. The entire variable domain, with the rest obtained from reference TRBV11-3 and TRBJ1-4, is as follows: EAGVVQSPRYKIIEKKQPVAFWCNPISGHNTLYWYLQNLGQGPELLIRYENEEAVDDSQLPKDRFSAERLKGVDSTLKIQPAELGDSAVYLCASSRGRDEKLFFGSGTQLSVL.

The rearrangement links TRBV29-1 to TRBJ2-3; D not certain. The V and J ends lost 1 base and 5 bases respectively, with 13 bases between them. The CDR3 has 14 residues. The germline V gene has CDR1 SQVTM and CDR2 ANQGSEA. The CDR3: CSVEAHSSVDTQYF. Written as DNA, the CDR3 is TGCAGCGTTGAAGCCCACTCAAGCGTAGATACGCAGTATTTT.

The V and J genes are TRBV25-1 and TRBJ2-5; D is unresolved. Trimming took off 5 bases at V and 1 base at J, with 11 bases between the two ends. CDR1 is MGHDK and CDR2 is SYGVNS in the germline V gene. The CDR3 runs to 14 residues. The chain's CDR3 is CASSNSVGQETQYF. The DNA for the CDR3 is TGTGCCAGCAGTAATTCGGTGGGCCAAGAGACCCAGTACTTC.

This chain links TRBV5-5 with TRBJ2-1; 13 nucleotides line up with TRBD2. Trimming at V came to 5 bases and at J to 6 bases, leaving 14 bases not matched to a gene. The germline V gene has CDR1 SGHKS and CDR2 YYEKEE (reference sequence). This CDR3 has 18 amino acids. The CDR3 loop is CASSLIQRGTSGANEQFF. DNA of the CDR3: TGTGCCAGCAGTCTGATTCAACGCGGGACTAGCGGGGCCAATGAGCAGTTCTTC.

This CDR3 reads CASSSTGLLYGYTF. The CDR3 DNA follows: TGTGCCAGCAGTTCCACAGGTCTCCTATATGGCTACACCTTC. This chain connects TRBV6-1 to TRBJ1-2; weak D call: TRBD1 (5 bases). The length of the CDR3 is 14 residues. Deletions cut 5 bases from V and 5 bases from J, with 15 bases between. The germline V gene encodes CDR1 MNHNS and CDR2 SASEGT.

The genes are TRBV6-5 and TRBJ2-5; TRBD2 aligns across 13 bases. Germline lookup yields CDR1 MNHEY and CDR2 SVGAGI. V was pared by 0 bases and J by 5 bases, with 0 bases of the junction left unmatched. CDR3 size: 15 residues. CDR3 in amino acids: CASSYSTSGGETQYF. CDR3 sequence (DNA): TGTGCCAGCAGTTACTCGACTAGCGGGGGGGAGACCCAGTACTTC.

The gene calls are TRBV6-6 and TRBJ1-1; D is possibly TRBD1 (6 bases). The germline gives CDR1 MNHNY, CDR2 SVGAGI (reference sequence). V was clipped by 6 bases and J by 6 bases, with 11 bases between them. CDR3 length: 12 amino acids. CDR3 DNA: TGTGCCAGCAGGGAACAGGGCGCTGAAGCTTTCTTT. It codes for CASREQGAEAFF.

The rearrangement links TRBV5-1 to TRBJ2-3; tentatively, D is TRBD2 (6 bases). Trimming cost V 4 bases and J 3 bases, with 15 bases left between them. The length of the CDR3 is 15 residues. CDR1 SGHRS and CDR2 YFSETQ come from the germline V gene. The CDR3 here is CASSPPGGVTDTQYF. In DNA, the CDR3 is TGCGCCAGCAGCCCCCCCGGGGGAGTGACAGATACGCAGTATTTT.

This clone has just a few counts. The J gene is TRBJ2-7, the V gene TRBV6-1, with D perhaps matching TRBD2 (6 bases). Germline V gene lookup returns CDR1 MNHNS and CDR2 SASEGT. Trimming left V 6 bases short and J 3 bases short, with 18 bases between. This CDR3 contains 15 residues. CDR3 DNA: TGTGCCAGCAGGGATCCGGGACTGGACGTCTACGAGCAGTACTTC. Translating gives CASRDPGLDVYEQYF.